Below, one T cell receptor beta chain is given with its context. Its antigen remains undetermined. No much larger clone exists at a distance of one base, and base qualities are not known. This sample was included in a study of blood T cells in healthy people across ages (dated by TCRdb to 2015 to 2017). Study-wide context: In model experiments, template switching captured about one uniquely barcoded TCR beta cDNA molecule for every two T cells. The study measured age-related changes in TCR beta repertoire diversity using deep sequencing normalized with unique cDNA molecular identifiers. The donors were split into four age groups: young (average approximately 16 years), middle-aged (about 40), aged (more than 60) and long-lived (roughly 88). Donors of different ages were randomly distributed across sequencing lanes to avoid experimental bias. Two additional independent replicas of 1 million unique cDNA reads from the same blood draw were analyzed for two donors (one aged 18 to 30 and one aged 80 or older). Findings and caveats that apply to the study as a whole: Observed TCR beta diversity correlated strongly with the percentage of naive T cells measured by flow cytometry. Total diversity estimates from one million sequenced T cells were considered lower bounds and underestimates. Compared with the aged group, the long-lived group had more naive CD4+ T cells, fewer expanded clones and increased TCR diversity, a pattern suggesting age selection. As age increased, observed TCR beta diversity per million T cells dropped in a roughly linear way, and a significant reduction was already evident by age 40. Because profiling used bulk unsorted PBMCs, naive and antigen-experienced compartments could not be compared conclusively. Donor CMV infection status was unknown, potentially confounding age-related changes in expanded clonotypes.

The library was prepared using 5' RACE. Sequencing was carried out with an Illumina HiSeq 2500. A second 7 to 11 cycle PCR used a sample-barcoded 5' primer and a J-beta primer mix. A unique molecular identifier was introduced onto each TCR beta cDNA molecule by a template-switch 5' adaptor carrying 12 random nucleotides. At least 2.5 million CDR3-containing paired-end reads were obtained from each sample. First-strand cDNA synthesis was performed from all RNA using the Mint cDNA synthesis kit, with priming by a TRBC-specific oligonucleotide. After uracil-DNA glycosylase treatment, a first 18-cycle PCR used universal primers M1SS and BC2_uni_R on all cDNA. Turning to the authors' computational methods: For normalization, 1 million high-quality reads, each with a distinct molecular identifier, were randomly selected from each sample. Reads sharing molecular identifiers were discarded rather than binned into consensus sequences. MiTCR, with a Q25 quality threshold and the strictest error-elimination algorithm, was used for CDR3 identification, clonotype clustering and error correction. A nonparametric unseen species model with Euler transformation was used to estimate lower-bound total TCR beta diversity. TCRdb reprocessing: public reads trimmed at Q25 with fastp, clones called with MiXCR, in-frame beta chains kept. Rows are unified per CDR3 protein, each entry keeping the most common DNA and genes. TCRdb's processing, not the authors' own work, is the source of the V and J calls. In this sample the table shows 1.2 million to 1.5 million distinct CDR3 sequences, around 42% of which occur a single time. The top ten clonotypes cover roughly 7.9% of the sample.

Systemically healthy Caucasian individuals from Russia, 39 in total and aged roughly 6 to 100 years, were included as donors. Each donor gave 8 to 10 milliliters of peripheral blood, collected into EDTA-treated Vacutainer tubes. Ficoll-Paque density-gradient centrifugation was used to isolate PBMCs, with at least 6.5 million per sample. Total RNA, at least 5.5 micrograms per sample, was extracted from PBMCs with Trizol reagent. For every donor, an aliquot of PBMCs went through flow cytometry to measure the percentages of naive CD45RAhigh/CD27high T cells. Spanning cysteine to phenylalanine, the CDR3 consists of 19 amino acids. The read is trimmed to its CDR3 DNA, 57 bases read in frame from base 1. CDR1 and CDR2 are read off the germline V gene as MGHDK and SYGVNS. For this chain, trimming is 6 bases at the V end and 0 bases at the J end, and the number of junction bases without a gene match is 13.

Sequencing was performed on blood. The chain is made from TRBV25-1 and TRBJ1-6; TRBD1 fits 8 bases in the junction. The clonotype originates from a woman under 30 in good health. Read as DNA, the sequence is TGTGCCAGCAGGGCAGGGGGCGCGAAGAGTCACTCCTATAATTCACCCCTCCACTTT. This yields the protein CASRAGGAKSHSYNSPLHF.